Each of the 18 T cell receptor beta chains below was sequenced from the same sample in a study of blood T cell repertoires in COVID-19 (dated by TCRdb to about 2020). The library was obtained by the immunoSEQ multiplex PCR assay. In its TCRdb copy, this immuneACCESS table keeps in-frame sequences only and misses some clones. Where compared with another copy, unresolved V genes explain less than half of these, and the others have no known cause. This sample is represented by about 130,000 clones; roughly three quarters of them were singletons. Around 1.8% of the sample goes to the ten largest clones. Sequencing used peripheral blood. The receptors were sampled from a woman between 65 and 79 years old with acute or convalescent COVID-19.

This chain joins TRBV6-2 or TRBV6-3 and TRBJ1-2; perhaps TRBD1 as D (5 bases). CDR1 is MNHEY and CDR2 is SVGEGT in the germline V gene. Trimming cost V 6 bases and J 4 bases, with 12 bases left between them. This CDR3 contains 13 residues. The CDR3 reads CASSPVTAYGYTF. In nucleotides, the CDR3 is TGTGCCAGCAGCCCCGTGACAGCCTATGGCTACACCTTC.

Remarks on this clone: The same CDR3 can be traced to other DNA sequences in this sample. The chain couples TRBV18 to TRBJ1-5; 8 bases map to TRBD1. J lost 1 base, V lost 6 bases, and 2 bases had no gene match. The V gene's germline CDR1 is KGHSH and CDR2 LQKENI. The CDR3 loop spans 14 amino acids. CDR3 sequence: CASSRTGSNQPQHF. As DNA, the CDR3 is TGTGCCAGCTCGCGGACAGGGAGCAATCAGCCCCAGCATTTT.

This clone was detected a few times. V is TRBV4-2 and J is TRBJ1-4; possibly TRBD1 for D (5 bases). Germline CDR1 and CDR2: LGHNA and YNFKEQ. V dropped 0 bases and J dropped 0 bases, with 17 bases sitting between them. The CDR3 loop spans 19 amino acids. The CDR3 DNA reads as TGTGCCAGCAGCCAAGAGTCGGGGGGTGTCTTTCCAACTAATGAAAAACTGTTTTTT. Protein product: CASSQESGGVFPTNEKLFF.

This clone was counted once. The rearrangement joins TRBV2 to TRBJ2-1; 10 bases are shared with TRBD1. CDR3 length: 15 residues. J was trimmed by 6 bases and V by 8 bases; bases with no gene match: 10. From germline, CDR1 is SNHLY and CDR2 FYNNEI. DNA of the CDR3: TGTGCCAGCTCTGTCCGGGACAGGGGCGGCAATGAGCAGTTCTTC. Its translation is CASSVRDRGGNEQFF.

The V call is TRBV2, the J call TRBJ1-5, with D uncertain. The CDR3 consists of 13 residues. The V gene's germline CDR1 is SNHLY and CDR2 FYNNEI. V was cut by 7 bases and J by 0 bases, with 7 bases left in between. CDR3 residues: CASKESSNQPQHF. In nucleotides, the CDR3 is TGTGCCAGCAAGGAGAGTAGCAATCAGCCCCAGCATTTT.

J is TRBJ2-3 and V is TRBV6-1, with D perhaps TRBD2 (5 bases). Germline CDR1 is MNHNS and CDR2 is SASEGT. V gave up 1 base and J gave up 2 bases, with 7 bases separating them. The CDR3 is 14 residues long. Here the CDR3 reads CASSEVGNTDTQYF. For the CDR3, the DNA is TGTGCCAGCAGTGAAGTCGGGAACACAGATACGCAGTATTTT.

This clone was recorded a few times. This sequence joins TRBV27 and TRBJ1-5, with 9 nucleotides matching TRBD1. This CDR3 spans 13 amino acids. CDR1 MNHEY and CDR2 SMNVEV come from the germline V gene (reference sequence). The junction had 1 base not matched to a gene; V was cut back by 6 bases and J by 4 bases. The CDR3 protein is CASRGTGNQPQHF. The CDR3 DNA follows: TGTGCCAGCAGGGGGACAGGGAATCAGCCCCAGCATTTT.

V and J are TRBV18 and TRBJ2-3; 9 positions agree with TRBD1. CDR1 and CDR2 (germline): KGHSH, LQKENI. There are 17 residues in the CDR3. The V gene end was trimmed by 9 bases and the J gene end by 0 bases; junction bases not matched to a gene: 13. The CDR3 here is CASRPGTGSISTDTQYF. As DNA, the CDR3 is TGTGCCAGTCGACCCGGGACAGGGTCGATTAGCACAGATACGCAGTATTTT.

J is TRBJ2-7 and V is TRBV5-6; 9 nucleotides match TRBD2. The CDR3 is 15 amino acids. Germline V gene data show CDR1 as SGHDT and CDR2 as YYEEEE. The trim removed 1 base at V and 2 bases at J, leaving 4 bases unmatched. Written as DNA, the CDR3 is TGTGCCAGCAGCTTGCTGTTAGCGGGAGCCTACGAGCAGTACTTC. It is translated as CASSLLLAGAYEQYF.

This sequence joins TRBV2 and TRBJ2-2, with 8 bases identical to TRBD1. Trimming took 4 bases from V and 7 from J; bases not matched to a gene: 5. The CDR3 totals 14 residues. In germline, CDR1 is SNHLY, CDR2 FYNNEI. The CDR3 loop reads CASSVQGAGGELFF. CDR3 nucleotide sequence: TGTGCCAGCAGTGTGCAGGGGGCAGGCGGGGAGCTGTTTTTT.

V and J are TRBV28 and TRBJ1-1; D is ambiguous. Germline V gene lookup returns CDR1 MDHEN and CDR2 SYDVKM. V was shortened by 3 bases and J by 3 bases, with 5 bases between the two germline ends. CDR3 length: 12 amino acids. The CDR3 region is CASSLRYTEAFF. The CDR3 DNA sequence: TGTGCCAGCAGTTTGCGGTACACTGAAGCTTTCTTT.

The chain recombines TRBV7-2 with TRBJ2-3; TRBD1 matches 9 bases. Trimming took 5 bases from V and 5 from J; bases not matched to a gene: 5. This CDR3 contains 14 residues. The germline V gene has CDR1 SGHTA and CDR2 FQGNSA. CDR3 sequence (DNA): TGTGCCAGCAGCCCTACAGGGGGCGAAGATACGCAGTATTTT. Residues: CASSPTGGEDTQYF. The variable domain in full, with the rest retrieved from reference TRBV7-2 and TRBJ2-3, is GAGVSQSPSNKVTEKGKDVELRCDPISGHTALYWYRQSLGQGLEFLIYFQGNSAPDKSGLPSDRFSAERTGGSVSTLTIQRTQQEDSAVYLCASSPTGGEDTQYFGPGTRLTVL.

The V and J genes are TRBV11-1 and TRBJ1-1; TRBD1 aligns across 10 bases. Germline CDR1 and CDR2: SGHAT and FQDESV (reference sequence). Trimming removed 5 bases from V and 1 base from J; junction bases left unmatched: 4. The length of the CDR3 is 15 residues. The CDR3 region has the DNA TGTGCCAGCAGCGCCGACAGGGGGCCGAACACTGAAGCTTTCTTT. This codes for CASSADRGPNTEAFF.

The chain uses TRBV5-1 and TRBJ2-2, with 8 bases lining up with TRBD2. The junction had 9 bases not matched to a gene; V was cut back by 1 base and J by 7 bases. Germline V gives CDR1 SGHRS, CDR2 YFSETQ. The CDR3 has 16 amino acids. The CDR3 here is CASSLMAAGVGGELFF. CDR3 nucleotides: TGCGCCAGCAGCTTGATGGCAGCGGGAGTAGGCGGGGAGCTGTTTTTT.

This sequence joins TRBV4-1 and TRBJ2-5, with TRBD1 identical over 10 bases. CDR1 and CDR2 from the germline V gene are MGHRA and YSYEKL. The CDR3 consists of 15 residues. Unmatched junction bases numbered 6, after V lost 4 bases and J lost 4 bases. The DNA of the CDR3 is TGCGCCAGCAGCCTCGGACAGGGGGTTCGAGAGACCCAGTACTTC. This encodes CASSLGQGVRETQYF.

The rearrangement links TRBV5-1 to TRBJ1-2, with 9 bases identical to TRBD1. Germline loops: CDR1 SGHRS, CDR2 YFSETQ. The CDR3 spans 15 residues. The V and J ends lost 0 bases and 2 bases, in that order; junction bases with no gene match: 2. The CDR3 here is CASSLGDRENYGYTF. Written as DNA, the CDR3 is TGCGCCAGCAGCTTGGGGGACAGGGAAAACTATGGCTACACCTTC.

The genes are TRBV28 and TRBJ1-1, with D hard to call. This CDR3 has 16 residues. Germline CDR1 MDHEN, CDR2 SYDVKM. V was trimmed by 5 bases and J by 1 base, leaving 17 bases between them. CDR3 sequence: CASSPAEMTGNTEAFF. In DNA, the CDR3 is TGTGCCAGCAGTCCGGCCGAAATGACGGGGAACACTGAAGCTTTCTTT.

The CDR3 region is CASSEPLTPSGRGGTDTQYF. CDR3 bases: TGTGCCAGCAGCGAGCCCCTCACTCCTAGCGGGAGAGGGGGCACAGATACGCAGTATTTT. V gene TRBV9 combines with J gene TRBJ2-3; TRBD2 matches 10 bases. The CDR3 has 20 amino acids. Unmatched junction bases numbered 17, after V lost 3 bases and J lost 1 base. CDR1 SGDLS and CDR2 YYNGEE come from the germline V gene.